These T cell receptor beta chains were read from a single sample in a study of metastatic and nonmetastatic thyroid tumors. TCRdb called clones again from the PCR reads with MiXCR. The sample holds 23,000 or so clones; about 25% are singletons and the top ten take approximately 5.4%. Sequencing was performed on tumor tissue. These TCRs come from a female donor with papillary thyroid cancer or a benign thyroid nodule (not recorded which). Some clones in this sample may be carry-over from other donors' samples. CDR3s include the opening cysteine and the closing phenylalanine or tryptophan. D genes are given only for firm matches. Size is omitted from some rows. Given values are once, few, many or a class for expanded clones.

clone_size,d_call,cdr3_length,j_call,v_call,cdr3_aa,cdr3_nt
few,.,14,TRBJ2-7,TRBV2,CASSDWQGVNGQYF,TGTGCCAGCAGTGACTGGCAGGGTGTAAACGGTCAGTACTTC
many,TRBD2,17,TRBJ2-1,TRBV4-3,CASSQADASGVNNGQFF,TGCGCCAGCAGCCAAGCCGACGCTAGCGGGGTAAACAATGGGCAGTTCTTC
many,.,13,TRBJ1-5,TRBV6-1,CASSAQDSQPQHF,TGTGCCAGCAGTGCACAGGATTCGCAGCCCCAGCATTTT
many,TRBD1,16,TRBJ2-3,TRBV5-1,CASSLVPGGATDTQYF,TGCGCCAGCAGCTTGGTGCCAGGGGGCGCCACAGATACGCAGTATTTT
.,.,13,TRBJ1-1,TRBV5-1,CASSLVGFTEAFF,TGCGCCAGCAGCTTGGTAGGTTTTACTGAAGCTTTCTTT
many,.,14,TRBJ1-1,TRBV3-1,CASSQGGTYTEAFF,TGTGCCAGCAGCCAAGGAGGGACCTACACTGAAGCTTTCTTT
many,.,18,TRBJ2-1,TRBV4-1,CASSQSSFSDSTYNEQFF,TGCGCCAGCAGCCAATCTAGTTTTTCGGACTCTACTTACAATGAGCAGTTCTTC
many,.,13,TRBJ2-1,TRBV7-8,CASSSDRYNEQFF,TGTGCCAGCAGCTCGGATCGCTACAATGAGCAGTTCTTC
many,.,12,TRBJ1-1,TRBV3-1,CASSHNGAEAFF,TGTGCCAGCAGCCACAATGGTGCTGAAGCTTTCTTT
many,.,11,TRBJ1-1,TRBV20-1,CSATGDTEAFF,TGCAGTGCTACTGGGGATACTGAAGCTTTCTTT
few,.,18,TRBJ2-5,TRBV6-1,CASSLATTGGLRGETQYF,TGTGCCAGCAGTTTAGCCACGACCGGGGGGCTTAGAGGAGAGACCCAGTACTTC
.,.,13,TRBJ1-6,TRBV5-8,CASGFTGTSPLHF,TGTGCCAGCGGCTTTACAGGGACTTCACCCCTCCACTTT
.,.,18,TRBJ2-1,TRBV19,CASSRDGQRGYNTNEQFF,TGTGCCAGTAGTAGGGACGGACAGAGGGGTTACAATACCAATGAGCAGTTCTTC
medium-sized,TRBD1,15,TRBJ1-3,TRBV6-1,CASSSVTGSGNTIYF,TGTGCCAGCAGTTCCGTGACAGGGTCGGGAAACACCATATATTTT
few,.,14,TRBJ1-1,TRBV6-1,CASSPDVENTEAFF,TGTGCCAGCAGTCCCGACGTGGAGAACACTGAAGCTTTCTTT
many,TRBD1,16,TRBJ1-3,TRBV11-1,CASSSQGSDPGNTIYF,TGTGCCAGCAGCTCACAGGGGTCTGATCCTGGAAACACCATATATTTT
many,TRBD2,15,TRBJ2-1,TRBV9,CASSPHPAGDAEQFF,TGTGCCAGCAGCCCACACCCTGCGGGGGATGCTGAGCAGTTCTTC
.,TRBD1,14,TRBJ2-5,TRBV20-1,CSAWIGTGGQTQYF,TGCAGTGCTTGGATAGGGACAGGGGGACAGACCCAGTACTTC
.,TRBD1,15,TRBJ1-1,TRBV27,CASRTRDREIAEAFF,TGTGCCAGCAGGACGAGGGACAGGGAAATCGCTGAAGCTTTCTTT
.,.,14,TRBJ2-1,TRBV5-5,CASSPAMGGSQQFF,TGTGCCAGCAGTCCAGCCATGGGGGGCTCCCAGCAGTTCTTC
many,.,15,TRBJ2-4,TRBV10-3,CAISETQGFENIQYF,TGTGCCATCAGTGAGACGCAGGGGTTTGAAAACATTCAGTACTTC
many,.,15,TRBJ2-2,TRBV5-1,CASSLGQVETGELFF,TGCGCCAGCAGCTTGGGACAGGTAGAGACCGGGGAGCTGTTTTTT
few,TRBD2,15,TRBJ2-3,TRBV6-2/TRBV6-3,CASRFGTSDADTQYF,TGTGCCAGCAGGTTCGGGACTAGCGACGCAGATACGCAGTATTTT
.,TRBD1,14,TRBJ2-7,TRBV20-1,CSARHRDRGYEQYF,TGCAGTGCTAGACACCGGGACAGGGGTTACGAGCAGTACTTC
medium-sized,TRBD2,15,TRBJ2-3,TRBV6-1,CASSPTSGGVDTQYF,TGTGCCAGCAGTCCGACTAGCGGGGGTGTGGATACGCAGTATTTT
medium-sized,TRBD1,15,TRBJ2-1,TRBV5-1,CASSVAGGDYNEQFF,TGCGCCAGCAGCGTAGCAGGGGGCGACTACAATGAGCAGTTCTTC
medium-sized,.,14,TRBJ1-1,TRBV6-1,CASSHRRKRTEAFF,TGTGCCAGCAGTCACCGGAGGAAGCGCACTGAAGCTTTCTTT